This T cell receptor (beta chain) was sequenced in a study of beta chain features in type 1 diabetes. CDR1 MNHEY and CDR2 SMNVEV come from the germline V gene (reference sequence). The CDR3 length is 15 residues. J was trimmed by 7 bases and V by 7 bases; bases with no gene match: 7. On this clone itself: Its antigen is not identified.

Study findings and constraints: The naive, central memory and Treg TCRB repertoires of patients appeared to be more similar to one another than those of healthy donors.

cDNA synthesis used the whole RNA isolate, giving expressed TCRB sequences. Sequencing was performed with immunoSEQ multiplex PCR; in TCRdb, only in-frame clones are kept and a portion is missing. The data contain some 220,000 clones, roughly a tenth of them seen just once; the ten biggest clones take up about 1.2%. The specimen was central memory CD4+ T cells from blood. The J gene is TRBJ2-7, the V gene TRBV27, with 16 bases identical to TRBD2. This clonotype originated in a young man in good health. This CDR3 reads CASTKTGLAGGEQYF. CDR3 sequence (DNA): TGTGCCAGCACTAAGACGGGACTAGCGGGAGGGGAGCAGTACTTC.